One sample yielded the 23 T cell receptor beta chains listed below, sequenced in a study of human T cells and chemical hapten exposure. The library tagged each cDNA molecule with unique molecular identifiers. MiXCR, run by TCRdb on the reads, gives a single entry per CDR3 protein. The sample shows 95,000 to 150,000 distinct CDR3 sequences, less than 10% of them seen only once. The starting material, unfractionated whole blood, was used for total RNA extraction. The source material was whole blood. All receptors come from a human donor in good health. Some clones in this sample may be carry-over from other donors' samples.

This clonotype was recorded a few times. This chain links TRBV12-3 or TRBV12-4 with TRBJ1-5; weak D call: TRBD1 (6 bases). V was pared by 4 bases and J by 8 bases, with 12 bases between. This CDR3 spans 13 amino acids. CDR3 residues: CASSSQGTEPQHF. DNA of the CDR3: TGTGCCAGCAGTTCCCAGGGGACTGAGCCCCAGCATTTT.

This clonotype was detected many times. The rearrangement joins TRBV5-6 to TRBJ1-1; D perhaps matches TRBD1 (6 bases). Germline lookup yields CDR1 SGHDT and CDR2 YYEEEE. The CDR3 contains 13 residues. V was shortened by 1 base and J by 5 bases, with 9 bases between the two germline ends. As DNA, the CDR3 is TGTGCCAGCAGCTTGCGAGGGGGGACTGAAGCTTTCTTT. It codes for CASSLRGGTEAFF.

This clonotype was seen ten or more times. This sequence joins TRBV5-1 and TRBJ1-3; the D is unclear. There are 15 residues in the CDR3. The V gene's germline CDR1 is SGHRS and CDR2 YFSETQ. V was trimmed by 4 bases and J by 0 bases, leaving 11 bases between them. DNA for the CDR3: TGCGCCAGCAGCCGCATCAGGAGCTCTGGAAACACCATATATTTT. Amino acid sequence: CASSRIRSSGNTIYF.

This clonotype was seen ten or more times. The chain links TRBV6-1 to TRBJ2-2, with 7 bases fitting TRBD2. J lost 0 bases, V lost 7 bases, and 8 bases had no gene match. CDR3 length: 16 amino acids. Germline V gene sequence: CDR1 MNHNS, CDR2 SASEGT. In DNA form, the CDR3 reads TGTGCCAGCACAGGGATAGCGGGTGCGAACACCGGGGAGCTGTTTTTT. Translation: CASTGIAGANTGELFF.

The gene calls are TRBV5-1 and TRBJ1-1; possibly TRBD1 for D (6 bases). V dropped 3 bases and J dropped 4 bases, with 13 bases sitting between them. Germline V gene sequence: CDR1 SGHRS, CDR2 YFSETQ. The CDR3 consists of 14 residues. CDR3 DNA sequence: TGCGCCAGCAGCTCCCTTGGGGGGCCCACTGAAGCTTTCTTT. This sequence encodes CASSSLGGPTEAFF.

This clonotype appeared many times. The chain employs TRBV3-1 and TRBJ2-7, with 7 bases identical to TRBD2. With 3 bases clipped from V and 3 bases from J, the junction kept 5 bases outside the gene matches. The CDR3 consists of 14 residues. Germline V gene sequence: CDR1 LGHDT, CDR2 YNNKEL (reference sequence). The CDR3 DNA follows: TGTGCCAGCAGCCAGATAGCGGGCGGCTACGAGCAGTACTTC. This translates into CASSQIAGGYEQYF.

This clonotype was found many times. This chain links TRBV2 with TRBJ1-5, with 8 bases that match TRBD1. The germline V gene has CDR1 SNHLY and CDR2 FYNNEI. The CDR3 runs to 14 residues. V shed 6 bases and J 9 bases; nucleotides not matched to a gene: 10. CDR3 coding DNA: TGTGCCAGCAGGGGCCAGGGGGCCCCATTGCCCCAGCATTTT. Translating gives CASRGQGAPLPQHF.

The chain carries TRBV27 and TRBJ2-7, with TRBD2 matching over 8 bases. The germline CDR1 and CDR2 sequences are MNHEY and SMNVEV (reference sequence). Unmatched junction bases numbered 13, after V lost 2 bases and J lost 4 bases. There are 17 residues in the CDR3. The CDR3: CASSLRPQREPTYEQYF. The DNA for the CDR3 is TGTGCCAGCAGTTTACGCCCCCAGCGGGAGCCCACTTACGAGCAGTACTTC.

V gene TRBV6-1 combines with J gene TRBJ2-7, with D possibly being TRBD1 (5 bases). V gave up 1 base and J gave up 1 base, with 11 bases separating them. This CDR3 contains 15 residues. Germline CDR1 is MNHNS and CDR2 is SASEGT. The CDR3: CASSEEGIVSYEQYF. As DNA, the CDR3 is TGTGCCAGCAGTGAAGAGGGGATCGTATCCTACGAGCAGTACTTC.

A few counts support this clonotype. The gene calls are TRBV19 and TRBJ2-1; D not resolved. The CDR3 is 12 residues long. Germline assignment: CDR1 LNHDA and CDR2 SQIVND (reference sequence). With 1 base removed from V and 3 bases from J, the gap between germline ends came to 1 base. DNA of the CDR3: TGTGCCAGTAGTATAGGCTACAATGAGCAGTTCTTC. It yields the protein CASSIGYNEQFF.

This clonotype was seen more than once but under ten times. The rearrangement links TRBV9 to TRBJ2-2; either TRBD1 or TRBD2 may supply D (7 bases each). There are 14 residues in the CDR3. The ends were cut back, 5 bases at V and 4 bases at J, with 12 bases in the middle. Germline CDR1 SGDLS, CDR2 YYNGEE. The CDR3 DNA is TGTGCCAGCAGTGGGGGGGACAGCACCGGGGAGCTGTTTTTT. Its protein is CASSGGDSTGELFF.

V is TRBV6-2 or TRBV6-3 and J is TRBJ2-7; tentatively, D is TRBD1 or TRBD2 (5 bases each). V lost 5 bases and J 3 bases, leaving 17 bases between the germline ends. There are 15 residues in the CDR3. CDR1 and CDR2 from the germline V gene are MNHEY and SVGEGT. CDR3 residues: CASSGDGTGLYEQYF. DNA for the CDR3: TGTGCCAGCAGTGGCGACGGGACGGGGCTCTACGAGCAGTACTTC.

V is TRBV7-9 and J is TRBJ1-2; perhaps TRBD1 as D (5 bases). V lost 2 bases and J 10 bases, leaving 11 bases between the germline ends. Germline V gene data show CDR1 as SEHNR and CDR2 as FQNEAQ (reference sequence). The CDR3 has 12 amino acids. The CDR3 DNA reads TGTGCCAGCAGCTTACGCCAGGGCGACTACACCTTC. Translating it yields CASSLRQGDYTF.

This chain links TRBV2 with TRBJ1-1, with 9 positions matching TRBD1. V lost 3 bases, J lost 4 bases, and 3 bases stayed unmatched. The CDR3 loop spans 14 amino acids. Germline lookup yields CDR1 SNHLY and CDR2 FYNNEI. DNA of the CDR3: TGTGCCAGCAGTGATACAGGGGGCGGCACTGAAGCTTTCTTT. Translating gives CASSDTGGGTEAFF. The variable domain in full, completed from reference TRBV2 and TRBJ1-1, reads EPEVTQTPSHQVTQMGQEVILRCVPISNHLYFYWYRQILGQKVEFLVSFYNNEISEKSEIFDDQFSVERPDGSNFTLKIRSTKLEDSAMYFCASSDTGGGTEAFFGQGTRLTVV.

This clonotype was recorded at least ten times. V is TRBV6-5 and J is TRBJ2-7; D is unresolved. The CDR3 is made up of 13 amino acids. Looked up from germline, CDR1 is MNHEY and CDR2 is SVGAGI. V lost 2 bases, J lost 3 bases, and 8 bases lay in between. CDR3 in DNA: TGTGCCAGCAGTTACGGGCAGTACTACGAGCAGTACTTC. Its protein is CASSYGQYYEQYF.

This clonotype was detected only a few times. In DNA form, the CDR3 reads TGTGCCAGCAGCCTAGACGGCACGAGGGTACTCCTTAATTCACCCCTCCACTTT. It yields the protein CASSLDGTRVLLNSPLHF. The rearrangement joins TRBV7-2 to TRBJ1-6; no firm D call. Germline loops: CDR1 SGHTA, CDR2 FQGNSA. V was pared by 5 bases and J by 6 bases, with 23 bases between. CDR3 size: 18 residues.

The sample holds a few counts of this clonotype. V and J are TRBV19 and TRBJ1-5; 7 bases match TRBD1. The CDR3 is made up of 16 amino acids. The V and J ends lost 6 bases and 4 bases, in that order; junction bases with no gene match: 12. CDR1 is LNHDA, CDR2 SQIVND, per germline (reference sequence). DNA for the CDR3: TGTGCCAGTAGATCGCGACAGGGTGGGCCAAATCAGCCCCAGCATTTT. It codes for CASRSRQGGPNQPQHF.

The CDR3 sequence is CASSDSGDGSRRPLHYGYTF. CDR3 DNA sequence: TGTGCCAGCAGTGACTCGGGGGACGGATCTCGACGGCCCCTACACTATGGCTACACCTTC. The chain has TRBV6-4 and TRBJ1-2, with a weak D call TRBD1 (5 bases). The CDR3 extends over 20 amino acids. V dropped 0 bases and J dropped 3 bases, with 26 bases sitting between them. The germline V gene encodes CDR1 MRHNA and CDR2 SNTAGT.

V usage is TRBV15 and J usage is TRBJ2-3, with 7 nucleotides matching TRBD2. The CDR3 consists of 18 residues. Trimming removed 0 bases from V and 5 bases from J; junction bases left unmatched: 14. CDR1 and CDR2 from the germline V gene are LNHNV and YYDKDF (reference sequence). The CDR3: CATSRDQVGAGARDTQYF. The CDR3 DNA reads as TGTGCCACCAGCAGAGACCAGGTTGGGGCGGGAGCGAGAGATACGCAGTATTTT.

This clonotype was found a few times. V and J are TRBV20-1 and TRBJ2-1; 10 bases match TRBD2. CDR3 length: 14 residues. V was clipped by 2 bases and J by 6 bases; unmatched bases: 4. Looked up from germline, CDR1 is DFQATT and CDR2 is SNEGSKA (reference sequence). CDR3 coding DNA: TGCAGTGCTAGACTAGCGGGAGTAGGCAATGAGCAGTTCTTC. Amino acids: CSARLAGVGNEQFF.

V and J are TRBV20-1 and TRBJ2-2, with D tentatively TRBD2 (5 bases). This CDR3 region has 15 residues. The V and J ends lost 4 bases and 3 bases respectively, with 15 bases between them. CDR1 is DFQATT, CDR2 SNEGSKA, per germline (reference sequence). The CDR3 sequence is CSATPEAYHTGELFF. The CDR3 nucleotides are TGCAGTGCTACTCCGGAGGCCTATCACACCGGGGAGCTGTTTTTT.

The chain recombines TRBV7-2 with TRBJ2-7, with TRBD2 identical over 8 bases. CDR1 and CDR2 from the germline V gene are SGHTA and FQGNSA. CDR3 size: 14 residues. V shed 5 bases and J 2 bases; nucleotides not matched to a gene: 5. CDR3 residues: CASSQGGGTYEQYF. The CDR3 DNA reads TGTGCCAGCAGCCAGGGCGGGGGGACCTACGAGCAGTACTTC.

This clonotype came up a few times. The V call is TRBV2, the J call TRBJ1-5, with 7 bases matching TRBD1. Germline V CDR1 and CDR2: SNHLY, FYNNEI. The CDR3 has 16 residues. V gave up 7 bases and J gave up 3 bases; unmatched junction bases: 12. CDR3 DNA: TGTGCCAGCAAGGAGTTGGCCAGGGGGTCCAATCAGCCCCAGCATTTT. Protein: CASKELARGSNQPQHF.